These 24 T cell receptor beta chains were sequenced from one sample in a study of shared clonotypes between healthy human individuals. Sequenced by immunoSEQ multiplex PCR; TCRdb stores in-frame clones only, minus some. The table includes hundreds of thousands of clones, roughly 83% detected once. Sequencing was carried out using PBMCs. The origin of the receptors is a middle-aged woman in good health. Some clones in this sample may be carry-over from other donors' samples.

This chain links TRBV10-3 with TRBJ2-7; 12 nucleotides agree with TRBD2. The junction had 6 bases not matched to a gene; V was cut back by 0 bases and J by 6 bases. Germline V lookup: CDR1 ENHRY, CDR2 SYGVKD. This CDR3 has 16 amino acids. The CDR3 nucleotides are TGTGCCATCAGTGAGTCGCGACTAGCGGGAGCTGGCGAGCAGTACTTC. Its protein is CAISESRLAGAGEQYF.

With regard to this clone: Within the sample, other DNA sequences also encode this same CDR3. The chain couples TRBV7-2 to TRBJ1-1; no clear D gene. Germline CDR1 and CDR2: SGHTA and FQGNSA. With 1 base removed from V and 4 bases from J, the gap between germline ends came to 4 bases. The CDR3 totals 12 residues. DNA of the CDR3: TGTGCCAGCAGCTTAGAGACCACTGAAGCTTTCTTT. As protein: CASSLETTEAFF.

The rearrangement uses TRBV19 and TRBJ2-3; D is perhaps TRBD1 or TRBD2 (5 bases each). The V gene lost 1 base and the J gene lost 3 bases, with 14 bases spanning the gap. The CDR3 sequence is 16 residues long. The germline V gene encodes CDR1 LNHDA and CDR2 SQIVND (reference sequence). CDR3 nucleotide sequence: TGTGCCAGTAGTATAGTCGAGGGGTCCGGAACAGATACGCAGTATTTT. This encodes CASSIVEGSGTDTQYF.

The gene calls are TRBV7-9 and TRBJ2-2; possibly TRBD2 for D (5 bases). The CDR3 length is 15 residues. Trimming stripped 4 bases from V and 3 bases from J, with 12 bases between. Germline loops: CDR1 SEHNR, CDR2 FQNEAQ (reference sequence). As DNA, the CDR3 is TGTGCCAGCAGCTCTCCGTTCGGGGACACCGGGGAGCTGTTTTTT. Amino acids: CASSSPFGDTGELFF.

This clone has more than one count but fewer than ten. The rearrangement links TRBV7-2 to TRBJ2-2, with TRBD2 matching 7 bases. CDR3 length: 15 residues. Trimming took 5 bases from V and 9 from J; bases not matched to a gene: 12. Germline V lookup: CDR1 SGHTA, CDR2 FQGNSA. The CDR3 DNA reads TGTGCCAGCAGCGAAAGCGGGATTCACCACCGGGAGCTGTTTTTT. It yields the protein CASSESGIHHRELFF.

The chain is built from TRBV10-3 and TRBJ1-3; D is ambiguous. The CDR3 has 15 amino acids. Trimming took 6 bases from V and 0 from J, leaving 12 bases between them. Germline values: CDR1 ENHRY, CDR2 SYGVKD. The CDR3 loop reads CAISRTLDSGNTIYF. CDR3 nucleotide sequence: TGTGCCATCAGCAGGACTCTCGACTCTGGAAACACCATATATTTT.

The V gene is TRBV4-2, the J gene TRBJ2-3; D is ambiguous. This CDR3 has 14 residues. Germline V gene lookup returns CDR1 LGHNA and CDR2 YNFKEQ. Trimming took off 0 bases at V and 4 bases at J, with 8 bases between the two ends. As DNA, the CDR3 is TGTGCCAGCAGCCAAGAGGGTAGCCCAGATACGCAGTATTTT. Its protein is CASSQEGSPDTQYF.

Only one count was recorded for this clone. CDR3 coding DNA: TGTGCCAGCAGCGTTCCGGACAGTTTCAACACTGAAGCTTTCTTT. This translates into CASSVPDSFNTEAFF. The rearrangement joins TRBV28 to TRBJ1-1; tentatively, D is TRBD1 (6 bases). Germline V gene sequence: CDR1 MDHEN, CDR2 SYDVKM. The CDR3 contains 15 residues. Trimming removed 6 bases at V and 2 bases at J, with 16 bases between.

CDR3 bases: TGTGCCAGCTCACAAGCCGGGGACTACAATGAGCAGTTCTTC. The encoded protein is CASSQAGDYNEQFF. V is TRBV18 and J is TRBJ2-1, with D tentatively TRBD2 (5 bases). CDR3 size: 14 residues. CDR1 KGHSH and CDR2 LQKENI come from the germline V gene. V was cut by 4 bases and J by 3 bases, with 10 bases left in between.

This clone is a singleton in its sample. The chain combines TRBV11-2 with TRBJ2-2; the D gene is possibly TRBD2 (7 bases). V was trimmed by 1 base and J by 6 bases, leaving 12 bases between them. The germline CDR1 and CDR2 sequences are SGHAT and FQNNGV. The CDR3 spans 15 residues. Written as DNA, the CDR3 is TGTGCCAGCAGCTTAGGAGGGGGGGCGGCCGGGGAGCTGTTTTTT. Translation: CASSLGGGAAGELFF.

This chain connects TRBV2 to TRBJ2-2, with D unresolved. V lost 5 bases and J lost 8, with 3 bases in between. The germline CDR1 and CDR2 sequences are SNHLY and FYNNEI. The CDR3 is 10 amino acids. CDR3 sequence reads: CASSMGELFF. In DNA, the CDR3 is TGTGCCAGCAGTATGGGGGAGCTGTTTTTT.

The chain recombines TRBV4-2 with TRBJ2-1; TRBD2 agrees at 9 bases. V dropped 3 bases and J dropped 4; count of bases not matched to a gene: 13. The germline V gene encodes CDR1 LGHNA and CDR2 YNFKEQ. The CDR3 has 18 amino acids. The chain's CDR3 is CASSHQPAGGYEYNEQFF. In nucleotides, the CDR3 is TGTGCCAGCAGCCACCAGCCAGCGGGAGGATACGAGTACAATGAGCAGTTCTTC.

The CDR3 DNA reads as TGTGCCAGTCGGACTAGCGGGGCCTACGAGCAGTACTTC. The encoded protein is CASRTSGAYEQYF. This chain uses TRBV2 with TRBJ2-7, with 12 bases fitting TRBD2. CDR1 and CDR2 (germline): SNHLY, FYNNEI. The length of the CDR3 is 13 residues. Losses at the gene ends were 9 bases for V and 2 bases for J; bases not matched to a gene: 2.

This clone was recorded a few times. The chain couples TRBV7-2 to TRBJ2-7; the D is unclear. The germline V and J ends were trimmed by 5 bases and 5 bases, with 7 bases remaining between them. The CDR3 covers 11 residues. CDR1 SGHTA and CDR2 FQGNSA come from the germline V gene. The CDR3 sequence is CASSRSDEQYF. The CDR3 DNA reads as TGTGCCAGCAGCCGCAGTGACGAGCAGTACTTC.

The V gene is TRBV29-1, the J gene TRBJ2-2, with D perhaps TRBD2 (5 bases). V dropped 6 bases and J dropped 4 bases, with 12 bases sitting between them. This CDR3 comprises 13 residues. Germline assignment: CDR1 SQVTM and CDR2 ANQGSEA. The CDR3 spells CSVLEGGTGELFF. CDR3 in DNA: TGCAGCGTCCTAGAGGGCGGCACCGGGGAGCTGTTTTTT.

The V gene is TRBV10-1, the J gene TRBJ1-1; D may be TRBD1 (5 bases). Trimming cost V 3 bases and J 1 base, with 9 bases left between them. This CDR3 has 14 amino acids. Germline CDR1 WNHNN, CDR2 SYGVQD (reference sequence). CDR3 nucleotide sequence: TGCGCCAGCAGTGAAGCCAGGGCGAACACTGAAGCTTTCTTT. Translated: CASSEARANTEAFF.

The chain is built from TRBV7-3 and TRBJ2-1; 7 bases map to TRBD2. The CDR3 spans 19 residues. Trimming took 0 bases from V and 0 from J; bases not matched to a gene: 11. CDR1 is SGHTA, CDR2 FQGTGA, per germline. The CDR3 spells CASSLTPIAGQSSYNEQFF. The CDR3 DNA reads TGTGCCAGCAGCTTAACGCCAATAGCGGGCCAGAGCTCCTACAATGAGCAGTTCTTC.

To note about this clone: A read error may account for a junction end that differs from germline. The chain is built from TRBV7-7 and TRBJ1-1; no firm D call. This CDR3 region has 13 residues. Germline CDR1 SSHAT, CDR2 FNYEAQ (reference sequence). The CDR3 loop is CASSLDLNTEAFF. CDR3 sequence (DNA): TGTGCTAGCAGCTTAGATCTGAACACTGAAGCTTTCTTT.

The CDR3 DNA follows: TGTGCCACCAGCAGGATACAGGGGGCGCACACCGGGGAGCTGTTTTTT. The encoded protein is CATSRIQGAHTGELFF. The chain employs TRBV15 and TRBJ2-2; 9 nucleotides line up with TRBD1. The CDR3 extends over 16 amino acids. J was trimmed by 3 bases and V by 3 bases; bases with no gene match: 5. In germline, CDR1 is LNHNV, CDR2 YYDKDF (reference sequence).

This clone was counted at least ten times. The chain recombines TRBV5-4 with TRBJ1-4; the D is unclear. Between the trimmed V and J ends, which lost 0 bases and 5 bases, there was a span of 14 bases. Germline V CDR1 and CDR2: SGHNT, YYREEE (reference sequence). The CDR3 is 16 amino acids. CDR3 sequence (DNA): TGTGCCAGCAGCTTGGCCCCCGCGAAGATGAATGAAAAACTGTTTTTT. Amino acids: CASSLAPAKMNEKLFF. The variable domain in full, completed from reference TRBV5-4 and TRBJ1-4, reads ETGVTQSPTHLIKTRGQQVTLRCSSQSGHNTVSWYQQALGQGPQFIFQYYREEENGRGNFPPRFSGLQFPNYSSELNVNALELDDSALYLCASSLAPAKMNEKLFFGSGTQLSVL.

This chain uses TRBV6-4 with TRBJ2-6, with no clear D. The V gene's germline CDR1 is MRHNA and CDR2 SNTAGT. This CDR3 has 16 amino acids. V was clipped by 0 bases and J by 0 bases, with 6 bases between them. CDR3 DNA sequence: TGTGCCAGCAGTGACTCGAGCAGCTCTGGGGCCAACGTCCTGACTTTC. Translation gives CASSDSSSSGANVLTF.

This clone was counted a few times. Other DNA sequences of this sample code for an identical CDR3. This chain's CDR3 is CASSLAGTVSYEQYF. Here the CDR3 DNA reads TGTGCCAGCAGTTTAGCGGGGACAGTATCCTACGAGCAGTACTTC. The chain has TRBV28 and TRBJ2-7; D might be TRBD1 (7 bases). The length of the CDR3 is 15 residues. Deletions cut 2 bases from V and 1 base from J, with 12 bases between. Germline V CDR1 and CDR2: MDHEN, SYDVKM.

This sequence joins TRBV7-2 and TRBJ1-2; possible D gene TRBD1, 6 bases. The ends were cut back, 1 base at V and 4 bases at J, with 16 bases in the middle. CDR1 is SGHTA and CDR2 is FQGNSA in the germline V gene. The length of the CDR3 is 16 residues. This CDR3 is CASSLGGAGHVYGYTF. Written as DNA, the CDR3 is TGTGCCAGCAGCTTAGGGGGGGCAGGTCACGTCTATGGCTACACCTTC.

The chain employs TRBV10-3 and TRBJ1-2; TRBD1 matches at 11 bases. Trimming took 6 bases from V and 4 from J; bases not matched to a gene: 4. There are 14 residues in the CDR3. Per the germline V gene, CDR1 is ENHRY and CDR2 is SYGVKD. CDR3 region: CAISGGTGGYGYTF. CDR3 coding DNA: TGTGCCATCAGCGGGGGGACAGGGGGCTATGGCTACACCTTC.